These T cell receptor beta chains were read from a single sample in a study of T cells after yellow fever vaccination. Each CDR3 protein gets one entry after TCRdb re-called the 5' RACE reads with MiXCR. The sample includes a few hundred thousand distinct CDR3 sequences, around 4% of them seen just once. The specimen was PBMCs, collected on the day of the yellow fever booster vaccination. These receptors came from a man between 18 and 35 years old who received the YFV17D yellow fever vaccine. Both conserved end residues are part of each CDR3. Each record gives: clone size, D gene, V gene, J gene, CDR3 DNA, CDR3 protein. D genes are given only for firm matches. Size is stated for part of the rows, as once, few or many counts, or as a class when the clone is expanded.

NA	NA	TRBV7-2	TRBJ2-3	TGTGCCAGCAGCCGTGTGGGGCAGCCGCTTGACACGCAGTATTTT	CASSRVGQPLDTQYF
many	TRBD1	TRBV7-2	TRBJ1-1	TGTGCCAGCAGCTTCAAAACGACAGGGGGCAGGATCATGAACACTGAAGCTTTCTTT	CASSFKTTGGRIMNTEAFF
many	NA	TRBV3-1	TRBJ2-2	TGTGCCAGCAGCCAAGGTTCAGGCACCGGGGAGCTGTTTTTT	CASSQGSGTGELFF
many	TRBD1	TRBV3-1	TRBJ2-1	TGTGCCAGCAGCCAAGGACAGGGGGCGGCTCTTGAGCAGTTCTTC	CASSQGQGAALEQFF
many	TRBD1	TRBV20-1	TRBJ2-7	TGCAGTGCATTACGGGACAGGGCGGACGAGCAGTACTTC	CSALRDRADEQYF
NA	NA	TRBV20-1	TRBJ1-4	TGCAGTGTAAGACCCGGACACGGAGGCGAAAAACTGTTTTTT	CSVRPGHGGEKLFF
many	TRBD1	TRBV10-3	TRBJ1-6	TGTGCCATCAGTCTCATGACAGGGGAAAATTCACCCCTCCACTTT	CAISLMTGENSPLHF
many	TRBD1	TRBV19	TRBJ1-5	TGTGCCAGTATGGGACAGGGCAATCAGCCCCAGCATTTT	CASMGQGNQPQHF
many	NA	TRBV9	TRBJ1-6	TGTGCCAGCAGCGTAGCAGGGGCAACTAATTCACCCCTCCACTTT	CASSVAGATNSPLHF
few	NA	TRBV6-6	TRBJ2-1	TGTGCCAGCAGTTATGGGGCCCCGGGGAGCGGGCTAGAGTATTTCAATGAGCAGTTCTTC	CASSYGAPGSGLEYFNEQFF
NA	NA	TRBV4-3	TRBJ2-1	TGCGCCGGCAGCCAAGAAATCCAGGGAAAGGAGTTCTTC	CAGSQEIQGKEFF
few	TRBD2	TRBV4-3	TRBJ2-3	TGCGCCAGCAGCCCGCTAGCGGGGGTGCCAGATACGCAGTATTTT	CASSPLAGVPDTQYF
NA	NA	TRBV2	TRBJ2-2	TGTGCCAGCAGTGAAGCCCCAGTACAAGGGGAGCTGTTTTTT	CASSEAPVQGELFF
many	NA	TRBV12-3/TRBV12-4	TRBJ1-2	TGTGCCAGCAGCTACCCCCTCGAGGAAATTTACACCTTC	CASSYPLEEIYTF
many	TRBD2	TRBV30	TRBJ2-4	TGTGCCTCCATTAGCGGGGGATGGGGAAACATTCAGTACTTC	CASISGGWGNIQYF
many	NA	TRBV5-1	TRBJ2-2	TGCGCCAGCAGCTCGGGGGACACCTTCTCCCCCGGGGAGCTGTTTTTT	CASSSGDTFSPGELFF
NA	NA	TRBV11-2	TRBJ2-1	TGTGCCAGCAGAATATCGGGAGACAATGAGCAGTTCTTC	CASRISGDNEQFF
few	NA	TRBV5-5	TRBJ1-2	TGTGCCAGCAGCTTGCAACGACAAGCTAACTATGGCTACACCTTC	CASSLQRQANYGYTF
NA	NA	TRBV10-3	TRBJ2-3	TGTGCCATCAGTGAGCGACCTGGGTCAGCCGCTAGCACAGATACGCAGTATTTT	CAISERPGSAASTDTQYF
few	NA	TRBV7-6	TRBJ2-5	TGTGCCAGCAGCGTTCTCCAGGGCTACCAAGAGACCCAGTACTTC	CASSVLQGYQETQYF
many	NA	TRBV5-5	TRBJ2-4	TGTGCCAGCAGCCTTCCCTCGGGGGAGGACATTCAGTACTTC	CASSLPSGEDIQYF
many	NA	TRBV5-5	TRBJ1-4	TGTGCCAGCAGCTTGGTCGAAAAACTGTTTTTT	CASSLVEKLFF
few	NA	TRBV19	TRBJ2-2	TGTGCCAGTAGTATAGGGAATCTGCCGCTGTTTTTT	CASSIGNLPLFF
few	NA	TRBV7-2	TRBJ1-5	TGTGCCAGCAGCTTATACGCGGTACAGGGCGACCAGCCCCAGCATTTT	CASSLYAVQGDQPQHF
few	TRBD2	TRBV12-3/TRBV12-4	TRBJ2-2	TGTGCCAGCAGGGTAGCGGGGGGGCCGATCGGGGAGCTGTTTTTT	CASRVAGGPIGELFF
many	NA	TRBV5-1	TRBJ2-4	TGCGCCAGCAGCCCTGGCGGCGGGTGGGGAGCCAAAAACATTCAGTACTTC	CASSPGGGWGAKNIQYF
NA	NA	TRBV6-2/TRBV6-3	TRBJ2-3	TGTGCCAGCAGTTTGAGGGGACCGAAACTCACAGATACGCAGTATTTT	CASSLRGPKLTDTQYF
few	TRBD1	TRBV24-1	TRBJ2-1	TGTGCCACCAGTGATCCCCTGACAGGGGATCAAGTCTACAATGAGCAGTTCTTC	CATSDPLTGDQVYNEQFF
many	TRBD2	TRBV7-2	TRBJ2-1	TGTGCCAGCAGCCATAGCGGGGGGAGCTACAATGAGCAGTTCTTC	CASSHSGGSYNEQFF
NA	NA	TRBV12-3/TRBV12-4	TRBJ2-5	TGTGCCAGCACCCCTAATGGAGAGACCCAGTACTTC	CASTPNGETQYF
NA	TRBD1	TRBV28	TRBJ1-2	TGTGCCAGCAGTTCCGGGACAGGGGGCTGGTACACCTTC	CASSSGTGGWYTF
few	NA	TRBV6-6	TRBJ1-6	TGTGCCAGCAGTTACTCCCAGGGGCGGCCACCCTCACCCCTCCACTTT	CASSYSQGRPPSPLHF
few	NA	TRBV4-2	TRBJ2-3	TGTGCCAGCAGCCAACTAGATCGACTCACAGATACGCAGTATTTT	CASSQLDRLTDTQYF
few	TRBD1	TRBV18	TRBJ1-2	TGTGCCAGCTCAACCACAGGGGGCTCCTATGGCTACACCTTC	CASSTTGGSYGYTF
many	TRBD2	TRBV7-2	TRBJ2-5	TGTGCCAGCAGCTCGGGGGGGCCTGTGGGAGAGACCCAGTACTTC	CASSSGGPVGETQYF
few	NA	TRBV5-1	TRBJ1-2	TGCGCCAGCAGCCCCCGATTGGCAATGGCGCGGACGGACCGGGACTACACCTTC	CASSPRLAMARTDRDYTF
many	NA	TRBV6-1	TRBJ1-2	TGTGCCAGCAGTGTTTCGGGGAACTATGGCTACACCTTC	CASSVSGNYGYTF
few	NA	TRBV10-3	TRBJ1-6	TGTGCCATCAGTGAAACTGACAGCCATAATTCACCCCTCCACTTT	CAISETDSHNSPLHF
NA	TRBD1	TRBV20-1	TRBJ2-7	TGCAGTGCTCGGACAGGGGGCTACGAGCAGTACTTC	CSARTGGYEQYF
many	NA	TRBV9	TRBJ1-1	TGTGCCAGCAGCTCTCAGGTAGTGGGCACTGAAGCTTTCTTT	CASSSQVVGTEAFF
many	NA	TRBV7-9	TRBJ2-5	TGTGCCAGCAGCTCAATACAAGGGGGGGCACGGGAGACCCAGTACTTC	CASSSIQGGARETQYF
many	TRBD1	TRBV4-2	TRBJ2-6	TGTGCCAGCAGCCAAGATAGGGGGCTCGGCGGGGCCAACGTCCTGACTTTC	CASSQDRGLGGANVLTF
few	TRBD2	TRBV20-1	TRBJ2-7	TGCAGTGCTCACGGCGTTAGCGGGGGTGAGCAGTACTTC	CSAHGVSGGEQYF
many	TRBD2	TRBV18	TRBJ2-1	TGTGCCAGCTCACCTAGCGGGGGGGCCCCCTACAATGAGCAGTTCTTC	CASSPSGGAPYNEQFF
few	NA	TRBV6-2/TRBV6-3	TRBJ1-1	TGTGCCAGCAGTACCCATCGGACGGTGAACACTGAAGCTTTCTTT	CASSTHRTVNTEAFF
many	TRBD2	TRBV12-3/TRBV12-4	TRBJ2-7	TGTGCCAGCAGTCCACCGACTAGCGGGGACTCCTACGAGCAGTACTTC	CASSPPTSGDSYEQYF
NA	TRBD1	TRBV15	TRBJ1-5	TGTGCCACCAGCAGAGAGGGACAGGCTCATCAGCCCCAGCATTTT	CATSREGQAHQPQHF
many	TRBD2	TRBV7-2	TRBJ2-3	TGTGCCAGCAGCCCTACCCCGACTAGCGGGGGCACAGATACGCAGTATTTT	CASSPTPTSGGTDTQYF
NA	NA	TRBV13	TRBJ2-5	TGTGCCAGCAGCTTAGGCCTGGGGGGACCCCCAGAGACCCAGTACTTC	CASSLGLGGPPETQYF
many	TRBD2	TRBV28	TRBJ2-1	TGTGCCAGCAGTTTGGGGGGACTAGCGTCCAATGAGCAGTTCTTC	CASSLGGLASNEQFF
NA	NA	TRBV24-1	TRBJ2-1	TGTGCCACCAGTGATTTGCCGTTTGCCGATGAGCAGTTCTTC	CATSDLPFADEQFF
many	NA	TRBV5-1	TRBJ2-3	TGCGCCAGCAGCCCCCCCAATACCCTCGGAGATACGCAGTATTTT	CASSPPNTLGDTQYF
few	NA	TRBV4-2	TRBJ2-1	TGTGCCAGCAGCCCTACAGCCTACAATGAGCAGTTCTTC	CASSPTAYNEQFF
few	TRBD1	TRBV23-1	TRBJ2-3	TGCGCCAGCAAGAGAGCTACCGGGACAGACAACGGGCCGATCACAGATACGCAGTATTTT	CASKRATGTDNGPITDTQYF
few	NA	TRBV6-1	TRBJ1-2	TGTGCCAGCCTGGGGGCAGGGGATGGCTACACCTTC	CASLGAGDGYTF
many	NA	TRBV28	TRBJ2-5	TGTGCCAGCAGCGGCGCGGGGGCCGGGGAGACCCAGTACTTC	CASSGAGAGETQYF
few	TRBD1	TRBV7-2	TRBJ1-6	TGTGCCAGCAGCTATAGTAGGGACAGGGTTATATCACCCCTCCACTTT	CASSYSRDRVISPLHF
many	TRBD2	TRBV5-1	TRBJ2-1	TGCGCCAGCAGCCACCCCGGCGGGGGGCAGACCTACTCCTACAATGAGCAGTTCTTC	CASSHPGGGQTYSYNEQFF
many	TRBD2	TRBV5-5	TRBJ2-5	TGTGCCAGCAGCCGGGGGACTAGCGGGCAAGAGACCCAGTACTTC	CASSRGTSGQETQYF